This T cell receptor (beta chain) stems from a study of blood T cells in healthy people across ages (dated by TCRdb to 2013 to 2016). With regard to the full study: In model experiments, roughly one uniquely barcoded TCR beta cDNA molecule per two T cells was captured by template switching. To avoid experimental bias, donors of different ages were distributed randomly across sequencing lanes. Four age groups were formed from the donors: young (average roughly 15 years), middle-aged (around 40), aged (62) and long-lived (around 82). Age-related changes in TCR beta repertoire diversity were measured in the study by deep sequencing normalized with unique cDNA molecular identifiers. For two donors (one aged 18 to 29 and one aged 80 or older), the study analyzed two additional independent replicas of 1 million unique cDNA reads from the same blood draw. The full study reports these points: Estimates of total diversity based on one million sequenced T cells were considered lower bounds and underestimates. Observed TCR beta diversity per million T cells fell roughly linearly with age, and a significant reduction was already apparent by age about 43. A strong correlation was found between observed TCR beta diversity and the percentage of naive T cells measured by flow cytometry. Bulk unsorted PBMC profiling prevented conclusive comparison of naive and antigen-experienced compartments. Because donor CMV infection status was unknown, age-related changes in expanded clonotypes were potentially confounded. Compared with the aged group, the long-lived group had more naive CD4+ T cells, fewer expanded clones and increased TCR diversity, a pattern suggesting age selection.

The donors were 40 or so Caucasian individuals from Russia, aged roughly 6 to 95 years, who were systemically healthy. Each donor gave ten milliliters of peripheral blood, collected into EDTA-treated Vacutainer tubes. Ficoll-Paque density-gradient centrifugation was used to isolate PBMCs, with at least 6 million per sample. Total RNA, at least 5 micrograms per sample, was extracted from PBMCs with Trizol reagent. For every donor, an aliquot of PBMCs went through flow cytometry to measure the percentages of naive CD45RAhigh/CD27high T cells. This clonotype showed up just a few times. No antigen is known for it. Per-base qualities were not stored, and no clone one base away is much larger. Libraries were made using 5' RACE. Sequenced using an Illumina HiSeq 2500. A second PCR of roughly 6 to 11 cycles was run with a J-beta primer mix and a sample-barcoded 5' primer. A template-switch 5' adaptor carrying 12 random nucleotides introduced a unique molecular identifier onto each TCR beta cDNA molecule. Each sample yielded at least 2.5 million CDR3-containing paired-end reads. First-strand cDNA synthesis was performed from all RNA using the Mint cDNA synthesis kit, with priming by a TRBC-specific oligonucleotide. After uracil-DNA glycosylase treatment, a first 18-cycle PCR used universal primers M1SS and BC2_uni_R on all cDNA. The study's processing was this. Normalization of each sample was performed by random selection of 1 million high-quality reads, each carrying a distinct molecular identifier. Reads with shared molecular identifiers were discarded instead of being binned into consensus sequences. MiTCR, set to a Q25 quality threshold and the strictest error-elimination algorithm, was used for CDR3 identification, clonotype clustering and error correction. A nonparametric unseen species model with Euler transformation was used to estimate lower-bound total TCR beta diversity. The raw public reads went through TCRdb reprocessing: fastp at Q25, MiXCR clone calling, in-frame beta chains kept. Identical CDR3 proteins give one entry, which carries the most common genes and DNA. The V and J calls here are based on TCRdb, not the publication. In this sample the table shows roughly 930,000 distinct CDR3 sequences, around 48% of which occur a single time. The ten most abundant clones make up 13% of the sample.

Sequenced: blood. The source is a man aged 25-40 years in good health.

The bases read TGCAGTGCCCCCCGACAGGGCCTTGACTACGAGCAGTACTTC. It codes for CSAPRQGLDYEQYF. The sequence links TRBV20-1 to TRBJ2-5, and TRBD1 aligns with 7 junction nucleotides. The J call is uncertain, as TRBJ2-7 better fits the DNA end. CDR1 is given as DFQATT and CDR2 as SNEGSKA, both from the germline V gene (reference sequence). The CDR3 sequence holds 14 residues, the cysteine and phenylalanine included. Only CDR3 DNA is held: 42 bases, read in frame from base 1.